Listed here are 20 T cell receptor beta chains from one sample, sequenced in a study of shared clonotypes between healthy human individuals. Produced via immunoSEQ multiplex PCR; TCRdb's table is partial and in-frame only. The table lists around 2.1 million clones, 90% to 97% of them singletons. The specimen was naive CD4+ T cells sorted from blood. Subset meaning: CD45RA+ positively selected. Every receptor here comes from a man aged 18 to 35 in good health.

J is TRBJ1-2 and V is TRBV5-4, with D hard to call. Germline V lookup: CDR1 SGHNT, CDR2 YYREEE (reference sequence). V shed 0 bases and J shed 6 bases, with 18 bases lying between them. The CDR3 sequence is 16 residues long. Here the CDR3 reads CASSLAAYIGADGYTF. The CDR3 region has the DNA TGTGCCAGCAGCTTGGCCGCGTACATAGGCGCGGATGGCTACACCTTC.

The chain couples TRBV7-8 to TRBJ2-5; tentatively, D is TRBD1 (5 bases). In germline, CDR1 is SGHVS, CDR2 FQNEAQ. Trimming pared 5 bases from V and 3 bases from J, leaving 10 bases between. The CDR3 extends over 13 amino acids. The CDR3 sequence: CASSNGHKETQYF. In DNA form, the CDR3 reads TGTGCCAGCAGCAACGGACACAAAGAGACCCAGTACTTC.

V gene TRBV13 combines with J gene TRBJ2-7; D ambiguous. Germline CDR1 and CDR2: PRHDT and FYEKMQ (reference sequence). The ends were cut back, 5 bases at V and 6 bases at J, with 11 bases in the middle. The CDR3 runs to 12 residues. The CDR3 here is CASSRPTGEQYF. The CDR3, as DNA: TGTGCCAGCAGCCGCCCCACCGGCGAGCAGTACTTC.

The chain employs TRBV27 and TRBJ1-1; D remains ambiguous. This CDR3 region has 15 residues. Trimming stripped 2 bases from V and 2 bases from J, with 12 bases between. The germline gives CDR1 MNHEY, CDR2 SMNVEV (reference sequence). The CDR3 loop is CASSLMSGSNTEAFF. The DNA for the CDR3 is TGTGCCAGCAGTTTAATGTCGGGTTCTAACACTGAAGCTTTCTTT.

This chain uses TRBV6-1 with TRBJ1-1, with D perhaps matching TRBD1 (5 bases). V was cut by 5 bases and J by 4 bases, with 17 bases left in between. The CDR3 contains 15 residues. The germline V gene encodes CDR1 MNHNS and CDR2 SASEGT. Here the CDR3 reads CASSPLGLGGTEAFF. The CDR3 DNA follows: TGTGCCAGCAGTCCCCTGGGCCTCGGGGGCACTGAAGCTTTCTTT.

The table lists this clone with a count of one. The rearrangement joins TRBV27 to TRBJ1-5, with 9 positions matching TRBD1. The CDR3 is made up of 14 amino acids. V shed 6 bases, J shed 3 bases, and the junction held 3 bases outside the gene matches. CDR1 is MNHEY and CDR2 is SMNVEV in the germline V gene (reference sequence). The CDR3 region is CASRTGGSNQPQHF. The CDR3 coding sequence is TGTGCCAGCAGGACAGGGGGGTCCAATCAGCCCCAGCATTTT.

J is TRBJ2-5 and V is TRBV7-8; the D is unclear. The length of the CDR3 is 13 residues. Germline loops: CDR1 SGHVS, CDR2 FQNEAQ. Trimming took off 3 bases at V and 2 bases at J, with 7 bases between the two ends. CDR3 sequence reads: CASSFVQQETQYF. CDR3 sequence (DNA): TGTGCCAGCAGCTTCGTTCAGCAAGAGACCCAGTACTTC.

This chain connects TRBV10-3 to TRBJ1-5, with TRBD1 as a possible D gene (5 bases). The CDR3 runs 14 residues. V was clipped by 10 bases and J by 1 base, with 14 bases between them. Germline-derived CDR1 and CDR2 are ENHRY and SYGVKD. The CDR3 DNA sequence: TGTGCCACCCGAGGAGGGGCCAGCAATCAGCCCCAGCATTTT. It yields the protein CATRGGASNQPQHF.

The J gene is TRBJ1-6, the V gene TRBV6-5; D is unclear. Germline CDR1 and CDR2: MNHEY and SVGAGI. The CDR3 totals 14 residues. V was cut by 2 bases and J by 8 bases, with 10 bases left in between. CDR3 in amino acids: CASSYRGSYSPLHF. In DNA, the CDR3 is TGTGCCAGCAGTTACCGGGGAAGCTATTCACCCCTCCACTTT.

The DNA of the CDR3 is TGTGCCAGCAGTGAAACAACAGAAACGTCCTACGAGCAGTACTTC. Translating gives CASSETTETSYEQYF. The chain joins TRBV2 to TRBJ2-7; unclear D gene. The CDR3 covers 15 residues. V was trimmed by 2 bases and J by 1 base, leaving 12 bases between them. The germline V gene encodes CDR1 SNHLY and CDR2 FYNNEI.

The chain links TRBV28 to TRBJ1-1; unclear D gene. Trimming took 2 bases from V and 0 from J, leaving 10 bases between them. Looked up from germline, CDR1 is MDHEN and CDR2 is SYDVKM. CDR3 length: 15 residues. CDR3 region: CASSLARTVNTEAFF. The CDR3, as DNA: TGTGCCAGCAGTTTAGCGAGGACGGTGAACACTGAAGCTTTCTTT.

This CDR3 reads CASSVGVTEANEQFF. The CDR3 region has the DNA TGTGCCAGCAGCGTAGGTGTGACAGAGGCCAATGAGCAGTTCTTC. The chain employs TRBV9 and TRBJ2-1; D is perhaps TRBD1 (5 bases). V lost 0 bases, J lost 6 bases, and 13 bases lay in between. CDR1 and CDR2 (germline): SGDLS, YYNGEE. The CDR3 spans 15 residues.

The DNA of the CDR3 is TGTGCCTGGGAGAAACAGGGAAACACTGAAGCTTTCTTT. It translates to CAWEKQGNTEAFF. This sequence joins TRBV30 and TRBJ1-1; tentatively, D is TRBD1 (6 bases). Germline CDR1 and CDR2: GTSNPN and SVGIG (reference sequence). This CDR3 is 13 amino acids long. V dropped 5 bases and J dropped 2 bases, with 12 bases sitting between them.

The chain carries TRBV4-3 and TRBJ2-2, with 10 nucleotides matching TRBD2. Germline V gives CDR1 LGHNA, CDR2 YSLEER. The CDR3 is made up of 19 amino acids. Trimming took 1 base from V and 0 from J; bases not matched to a gene: 8. CDR3 region: CASSQGLSSGSTNTGELFF. As DNA, the CDR3 is TGCGCCAGCAGCCAAGGGCTGTCTAGCGGGAGTACGAACACCGGGGAGCTGTTTTTT.

The rearrangement joins TRBV4-1 to TRBJ2-7; 11 bases map to TRBD2. J was trimmed by 4 bases and V by 3 bases; bases with no gene match: 5. CDR1 MGHRA and CDR2 YSYEKL come from the germline V gene. The length of the CDR3 is 15 residues. The CDR3 protein is CASSHGTSGGYEQYF. CDR3 sequence (DNA): TGCGCCAGCAGCCACGGGACTAGCGGAGGTTACGAGCAGTACTTC.

Concerning this clone: The same CDR3 is also encoded by other DNA sequences in this sample. The rearrangement links TRBV18 to TRBJ2-7; the D gene is possibly TRBD1 (6 bases). This CDR3 comprises 14 residues. The germline gives CDR1 KGHSH, CDR2 LQKENI. V was clipped by 1 base and J by 2 bases, with 9 bases between them. CDR3 region: CASSPQAGAYEQYF. For the CDR3, the DNA is TGTGCCAGCTCACCACAGGCAGGGGCCTACGAGCAGTACTTC. Using reference TRBV18 and TRBJ2-7 for the parts outside the CDR3, the full variable domain is NAGVMQNPRHLVRRRGQEARLRCSPMKGHSHVYWYRQLPEEGLKFMVYLQKENIIDESGMPKERFSAEFPKEGPSILRIQQVVRGDSAAYFCASSPQAGAYEQYFGPGTRLTVT.

The chain has TRBV25-1 and TRBJ2-7; TRBD1 matches 9 bases. This CDR3 has 13 residues. The V gene end was trimmed by 6 bases and the J gene end by 2 bases; junction bases not matched to a gene: 2. In germline, CDR1 is MGHDK, CDR2 SYGVNS. CDR3 nucleotides: TGTGCCAGCAGCCGGGACAGGGCCTACGAGCAGTACTTC. This sequence encodes CASSRDRAYEQYF.

In regard to this clone: In the same sample, other DNA sequences code for this CDR3. The rearrangement uses TRBV5-1 and TRBJ1-5; D gene ambiguous. The CDR3 covers 13 residues. The V end was cut by 0 bases, the J end by 4 bases, with 5 bases between. Germline CDR1 SGHRS, CDR2 YFSETQ. This CDR3 reads CASSLERNQPQHF. The CDR3 DNA follows: TGCGCCAGCAGCTTGGAACGAAATCAGCCCCAGCATTTT.

This clone appeared once. The rearrangement joins TRBV13 to TRBJ1-6; 9 bases fit TRBD1. The V gene end was trimmed by 0 bases and the J gene end by 3 bases; junction bases not matched to a gene: 0. Germline CDR1 reads PRHDT; CDR2 reads FYEKMQ (reference sequence). This CDR3 spans 16 amino acids. The CDR3 loop is CASSLGGQGYNSPLHF. Written as DNA, the CDR3 is TGTGCCAGCAGCTTAGGGGGACAGGGCTATAATTCACCCCTCCACTTT. Looking up the rest from reference TRBV13 and TRBJ1-6 gives the full variable domain: AAGVIQSPRHLIKEKRETATLKCYPIPRHDTVYWYQQGPGQDPQFLISFYEKMQSDKGSIPDRFSAQQFSDYHSELNMSSLELGDSALYFCASSLGGQGYNSPLHFGNGTRLTVT.

The V and J genes are TRBV12-5 and TRBJ1-5; D is uncertain. The CDR3 is 16 residues long. V was clipped by 0 bases and J by 6 bases, with 15 bases between them. CDR1 and CDR2 from the germline V gene are LGHNT and FRNRAP. CDR3 bases: TGTGCTAGTGGTTTGGTACTGGCGGCAGAACCTCAGCCCCAGCATTTT. Translated: CASGLVLAAEPQPQHF. Full variable domain (rest looked up from reference TRBV12-5 and TRBJ1-5): DARVTQTPRHKVTEMGQEVTMRCQPILGHNTVFWYRQTMMQGLELLAYFRNRAPLDDSGMPKDRFSAEMPDATLATLKIQPSEPRDSAVYFCASGLVLAAEPQPQHFGDGTRLSIL.